Sequencing of this TCR beta chain was carried out in a study of graft-versus-host responses after intestinal transplantation (dated by TCRdb to 2020 to 2022). Describing the broader study: Multivisceral, liver-intestinal, or isolated intestinal transplants were received by the recipients. After intestinal transplantation, graft-versus-host and host-versus-graft alloreactive T cell clones in the graft, circulation and bone marrow were tracked using bulk TCR-beta CDR3 sequencing. To identify alloreactive clones, pre-transplant mixed lymphocyte reaction products were sequenced and then compared with unstimulated pre-transplant donor and recipient T cells. The cohort enrolled roughly 25 intestinal transplant recipients including one retransplant, and 3 patients lacking pretransplant specimens were excluded. A peak of at least 4% donor T cells among recipient peripheral blood mononuclear cells was the definition used for donor T cell macrochimerism. Samples from a few later patients were sequenced in-house on an Illumina MiSeq with MiXCR processing rather than by the commercial service. Every recipient was given anti-thymocyte globulin induction, followed by around three years of maintenance tacrolimus and steroids.

Ends trimmed: V by 10 bases, J by 4 bases; bases unmatched to a gene: 3. The cysteine opens and the phenylalanine closes a CDR3 of 11 amino acids. The only DNA kept is the CDR3, 33 bases in frame from the first base. Via the germline V gene, CDR1 is MNHNS and CDR2 SASEGT. General findings and caveats noted by the study authors: Patients with donor T cell macrochimerism had high GvH to HvG T cell clonal ratios in their allografts. The conclusions were limited by the relatively low number and heterogeneity of the intestinal transplant patients. Early after transplant, peak levels of circulating GvH clones were associated with declines in HvG clones. GvH clones were detected in recipient bone marrow, and some appeared earlier in ileal mucosa or blood, consistent with an intestinal mucosal origin.

The time point label on this specimen signifies: cells obtained before transplantation from donor or recipient. CD3+CD4+ and CD3+CD8+ populations were FACS-sorted from unstimulated pre-transplant donor and recipient cells taken from spleen or lymph nodes. The library was made by the immunoSEQ multiplex PCR assay. For most patients, genomic DNA was isolated using the Qiagen DNeasy Blood and Tissue Kit and was shipped frozen to Adaptive Biotechnologies for TCR sequencing. For most patients, high-throughput TCR-beta CDR3 sequencing of genomic DNA was performed by Adaptive Biotechnologies. Per the source publication's procedure: Adaptive's ImmunoSEQ software was the source of the TCR sequencing data for 18 patients, while three other patients were processed with MiXCR and VDJtools. To correct CD4 versus CD8 sorting errors, any sequence found in both subsets at a frequency ratio below 5:1 was removed. CDR3 nucleotide sequences shared between donor and recipient were removed because their origin could not be assigned. To be classed as alloreactive, a clone needed at least 2-fold expansion over unstimulated cells and a minimum CFSE-low frequency of 0.002% (template counts) or 0.001% (read counts). Mappable clones were those detected in sequenced pre-transplant spleen, lymph node, or MLR CFSE-low populations of the donor or recipient. The cumulative frequency of alloreactive clones was calculated as a percentage of all sequences, weighted by copy number. TCRdb holds this immuneACCESS table with in-frame rearrangements only. Some clones are missing; in checked studies, unresolved V genes explain under half, and the rest has no known cause. V, J and clone size derive from that table, while D and trimming were established from the DNA sequence. The sample profile shows about 70,000 clones; about 87% of them were found once. 0.35% to 0.45% of the sample rests with the top ten.

In regard to this clone: Its cognate antigen has yet to be identified. Base qualities are not at hand, and no much larger clone is one base apart.

The chain couples TRBV6-1 to TRBJ2-5; the central 7 bases match TRBD1. Sequencing was performed on unstimulated CD4+ T cells sorted from spleen or lymph node cells, taken before transplant. The TCR was taken from a human donor who was the organ donor for an intestinal transplant. For the CDR3, the sequence is CAIHRGETQYF. The DNA sequence is TGTGCCATCCACAGGGGAGAGACCCAGTACTTC.